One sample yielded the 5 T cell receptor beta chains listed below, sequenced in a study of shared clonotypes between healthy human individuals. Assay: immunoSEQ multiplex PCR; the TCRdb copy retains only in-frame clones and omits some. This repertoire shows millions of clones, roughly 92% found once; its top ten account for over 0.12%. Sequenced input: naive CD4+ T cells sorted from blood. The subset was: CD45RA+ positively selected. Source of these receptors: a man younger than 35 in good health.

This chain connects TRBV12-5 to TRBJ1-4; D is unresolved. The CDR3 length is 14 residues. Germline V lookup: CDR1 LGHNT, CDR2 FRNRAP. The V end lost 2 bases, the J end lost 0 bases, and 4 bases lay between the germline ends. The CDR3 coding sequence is TGTGCTAGTGGTTTGACAGCAACTAATGAAAAACTGTTTTTT. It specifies CASGLTATNEKLFF.

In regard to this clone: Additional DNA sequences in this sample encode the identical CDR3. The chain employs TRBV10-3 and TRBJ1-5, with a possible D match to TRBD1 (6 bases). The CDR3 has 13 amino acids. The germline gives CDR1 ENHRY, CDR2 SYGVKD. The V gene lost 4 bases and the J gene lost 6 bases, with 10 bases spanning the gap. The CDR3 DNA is TGTGCCATCAGTGCGGGGGGCGGTCAGCCCCAGCATTTT. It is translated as CAISAGGGQPQHF.

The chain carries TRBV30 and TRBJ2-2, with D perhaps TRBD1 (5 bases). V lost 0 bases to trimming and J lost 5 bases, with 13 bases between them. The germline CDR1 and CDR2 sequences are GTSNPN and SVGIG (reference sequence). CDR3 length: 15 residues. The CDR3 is CAWSVPQGGTGELFF. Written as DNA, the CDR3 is TGTGCCTGGAGTGTACCCCAGGGTGGGACCGGGGAGCTGTTTTTT.

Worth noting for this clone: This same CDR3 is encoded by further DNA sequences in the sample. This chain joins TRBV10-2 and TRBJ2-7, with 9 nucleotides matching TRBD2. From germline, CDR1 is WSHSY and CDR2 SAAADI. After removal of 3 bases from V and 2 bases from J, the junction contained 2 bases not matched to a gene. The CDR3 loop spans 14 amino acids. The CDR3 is CASSDGGGAYEQYF. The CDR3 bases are TGCGCCAGCAGTGATGGCGGGGGGGCCTACGAGCAGTACTTC.

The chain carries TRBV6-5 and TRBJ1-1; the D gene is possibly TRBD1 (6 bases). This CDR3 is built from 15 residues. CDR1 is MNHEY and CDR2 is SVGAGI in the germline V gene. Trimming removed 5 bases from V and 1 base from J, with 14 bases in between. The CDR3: CASSPLTGSNTEAFF. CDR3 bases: TGTGCCAGCAGTCCGCTAACAGGGTCGAACACTGAAGCTTTCTTT.